This TCR beta chain was recovered during a study of T cell responses to AZD1222 COVID-19 vaccine. As for the study in general: Timing groups of about 4 and about 12 weeks for second doses were pooled.

Data came from immunoSEQ multiplex PCR; TCRdb stores just in-frame clones and leaves some out. The sample shows under 130,000 clones, about four fifths of them seen only once. CDR3 length equals 15 residues. The V end was cut by 4 bases, the J end by 1 base, with 14 bases between. The germline CDR1 and CDR2 sequences are LGHDT and YNNKEL (reference sequence). This clone was seen at least ten times. The antigen is unknown. The study's findings and limits: Donors skewed white British and female; clonal diversity was possibly underestimated.

This sequence joins TRBV3-1 (or the pseudogene TRBV3-2) and TRBJ2-7, with D possibly matching TRBD1 (5 bases). This material consisted of peripheral blood, taken on day 0 of AZD1222 vaccination. The origin of this receptor is an adult in good health. CDR3 sequence (DNA): TGTGCCAGCAGCCCCCGTTCGACAGCTTCCTACGAGCAGTACTTC. Amino acids: CASSPRSTASYEQYF.